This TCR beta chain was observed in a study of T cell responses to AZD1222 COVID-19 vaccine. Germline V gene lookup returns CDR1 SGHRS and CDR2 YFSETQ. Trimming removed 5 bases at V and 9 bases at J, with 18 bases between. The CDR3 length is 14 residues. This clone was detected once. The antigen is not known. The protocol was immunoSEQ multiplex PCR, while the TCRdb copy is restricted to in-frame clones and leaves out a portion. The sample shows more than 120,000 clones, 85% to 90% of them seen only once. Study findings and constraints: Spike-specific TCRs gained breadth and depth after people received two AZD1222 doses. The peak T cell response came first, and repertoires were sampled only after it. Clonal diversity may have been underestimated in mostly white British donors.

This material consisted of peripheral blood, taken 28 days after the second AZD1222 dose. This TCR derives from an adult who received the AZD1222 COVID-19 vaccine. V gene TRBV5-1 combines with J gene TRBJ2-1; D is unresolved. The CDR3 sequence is CASRLQPEVPEQFF. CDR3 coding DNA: TGCGCCAGCAGGCTCCAACCAGAGGTCCCTGAGCAGTTCTTC. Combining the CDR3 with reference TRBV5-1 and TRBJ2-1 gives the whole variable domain KAGVTQTPRYLIKTRGQQVTLSCSPISGHRSVSWYQQTPGQGLQFLFEYFSETQRNKGNFPGRFSGRQFSNSRSEMNVSTLELGDSALYLCASRLQPEVPEQFFGPGTRLTVL.